Given below is one T cell receptor beta chain in context. The sample is drawn from a study of cytomegalovirus exposure and HLA in healthy donors. This CDR3 region has 18 residues. Germline V CDR1 and CDR2: SGHAT, FQDESV (reference sequence). The V end lost 1 base, the J end lost 3 bases, and 18 bases lay between the germline ends. PCR was performed using 60 Vbeta and 13 Jbeta primers. Sequencing was performed with immunoSEQ multiplex PCR; in TCRdb, only in-frame clones are kept and a portion is missing. The sample has around 190,000 clones, around 80% seen once. The genes are TRBV11-1 and TRBJ2-2; D is possibly TRBD2 (5 bases). What was sequenced was PBMCs. The source is a man in his thirties or forties in good health and CMV-seronegative. The CDR3 here is CASSLVPWGSAHTGELFF. CDR3 DNA sequence: TGTGCCAGCAGCTTAGTGCCCTGGGGTAGCGCCCACACCGGGGAGCTGTTTTTT.